This T cell receptor (beta chain) was observed in a study of technical replicates of blood from a handful of donors. Only in-frame clones appear in the TCRdb table, and some are missing; sequencing was by immunoSEQ multiplex PCR. Here the sample spans tens of thousands of clones, approximately 95% being singletons. The CDR3 consists of 13 residues. After removal of 4 bases from V and 8 bases from J, the junction contained 5 bases not matched to a gene. Germline lookup yields CDR1 SQVTM and CDR2 ANQGSEA. The V gene is TRBV29-1, the J gene TRBJ2-1; 10 nucleotides match TRBD2. The origin of this receptor is a human donor in good health. Material for sequencing was T cells isolated from PBMCs. The CDR3 bases are TGCAGCGTTGTTGGGGGACTAGCGTATGAGCAGTTCTTC. It translates to CSVVGGLAYEQFF.